A single sample gave rise to the 19 T cell receptor beta chains below, sequenced in a study of beta chain features in type 1 diabetes. What was sequenced were expressed TCRB transcripts, since all of the isolated RNA had been reverse transcribed. Using immunoSEQ multiplex PCR, the repertoire was profiled, and TCRdb retains in-frame clones only, with some absent. The repertoire holds some 240,000 clones, with roughly 11% as singletons. The sample comprised central memory CD4+ T cells from blood. Receptors were obtained from a man between 18 and 29 years old in good health.

The chain is built from TRBV30 and TRBJ1-5; D not resolved. Trimming stripped 1 base from V and 3 bases from J, with 7 bases between. Germline lookup yields CDR1 GTSNPN and CDR2 SVGIG (reference sequence). This CDR3 spans 13 amino acids. CDR3 region: CAWSEGINQPQHF. DNA of the CDR3: TGTGCCTGGAGTGAGGGAATCAATCAGCCCCAGCATTTT.

Many counts were recorded for this clone. The chain combines TRBV4-3 with TRBJ1-2; 11 bases map to TRBD1. Germline CDR1 reads LGHNA; CDR2 reads YSLEER. The CDR3 is 16 amino acids. V was clipped by 1 base and J by 4 bases; unmatched bases: 5. The CDR3 protein is CASSQGTGTGGYGYTF. Here the CDR3 DNA reads TGCGCCAGCAGCCAAGGAACCGGGACAGGGGGCTATGGCTACACCTTC.

The chain has TRBV4-1 and TRBJ2-3; D is perhaps TRBD1 or TRBD2 (5 bases each). The length of the CDR3 is 12 residues. The V end was cut by 1 base, the J end by 7 bases, with 6 bases between. CDR1 and CDR2 (germline): MGHRA, YSYEKL. In nucleotides, the CDR3 is TGCGCCAGCAGCCAAGGGGGGTATACGCAGTATTTT. Translated: CASSQGGYTQYF.

This clone was observed a few times. The rearrangement links TRBV7-7 to TRBJ2-5; TRBD2 matches 9 bases. Germline CDR1 reads SSHAT; CDR2 reads FNYEAQ (reference sequence). V shed 5 bases, J shed 2 bases, and the junction held 6 bases outside the gene matches. The CDR3 has 15 residues. The CDR3: CASSPGAGGQETQYF. CDR3 nucleotide sequence: TGTGCCAGCAGCCCGGGTGCGGGAGGGCAAGAGACCCAGTACTTC.

This clone was detected a few times. This sequence joins TRBV29-1 and TRBJ2-3; tentatively, D is TRBD2 (5 bases). Trimming stripped 0 bases from V and 0 bases from J, with 10 bases between. CDR1 and CDR2 (germline): SQVTM, ANQGSEA. The CDR3 has 15 amino acids. The CDR3 loop reads CSVEEWERSTDTQYF. DNA for the CDR3: TGCAGCGTTGAAGAATGGGAGAGGAGCACAGATACGCAGTATTTT.

Concerning this clone itself: The same CDR3 is also encoded by other DNA sequences in this sample. The V and J genes are TRBV29-1 and TRBJ2-7; 10 nucleotides align to TRBD2. The CDR3 runs 14 residues. Germline lookup yields CDR1 SQVTM and CDR2 ANQGSEA. Trimming took 6 bases from V and 2 from J; bases not matched to a gene: 7. The chain's CDR3 is CSVGGLAGAYEQYF. The CDR3 region has the DNA TGCAGCGTGGGTGGGCTAGCGGGAGCCTACGAGCAGTACTTC.

The gene calls are TRBV29-1 and TRBJ2-3; 7 bases map to TRBD1. The germline V gene encodes CDR1 SQVTM and CDR2 ANQGSEA. V trimming: 7 bases; J trimming: 1 base; junction bases outside the gene matches: 5. The CDR3 consists of 13 residues. The CDR3 protein is CSAEGGGTDTQYF. In DNA, the CDR3 is TGCAGCGCCGAAGGGGGCGGCACAGATACGCAGTATTTT.

This clone was found a few times. Other DNA sequences of this sample code for an identical CDR3. The J gene is TRBJ2-3, the V gene TRBV7-9; D is possibly TRBD2 (6 bases). The CDR3 is 14 residues long. Germline CDR1 is SEHNR and CDR2 is FQNEAQ (reference sequence). Trimming took 3 bases from V and 2 from J, leaving 9 bases between them. The CDR3 protein is CASSFGGFTDTQYF. The CDR3 nucleotides are TGTGCCAGCAGCTTCGGAGGGTTCACAGATACGCAGTATTTT.

This clone was found a few times. The chain has TRBV19 and TRBJ1-2; 7 bases agree with TRBD1. The CDR3 runs to 15 residues. V lost 5 bases and J lost 3; bases outside the gene matches: 9. CDR1 and CDR2 from the germline V gene are LNHDA and SQIVND (reference sequence). CDR3 DNA: TGTGCCAGTAGTTACCCACGACAGGGAGACTATGGCTACACCTTC. It is translated as CASSYPRQGDYGYTF. The full variable domain, completed using reference TRBV19 and TRBJ1-2, is DGGITQSPKYLFRKEGQNVTLSCEQNLNHDAMYWYRQDPGQGLRLIYYSQIVNDFQKGDIAEGYSVSREKKESFPLTVTSAQKNPTAFYLCASSYPRQGDYGYTFGSGTRLTVV.

This chain joins TRBV30 and TRBJ2-7, with no clear D. Looked up from germline, CDR1 is GTSNPN and CDR2 is SVGIG (reference sequence). Trimming took 2 bases from V and 2 from J, leaving 16 bases between them. The CDR3 contains 15 residues. CDR3 region: CAWSPGLVEAYEQYF. The CDR3 nucleotides are TGTGCCTGGAGTCCCGGGCTAGTTGAGGCCTACGAGCAGTACTTC.

The table lists this clone with a few counts. The gene calls are TRBV18 and TRBJ2-7; no definite D call. The CDR3 contains 12 residues. Germline V lookup: CDR1 KGHSH, CDR2 LQKENI. V was cut by 5 bases and J by 3 bases, with 8 bases left in between. The CDR3 DNA sequence: TGTGCCAGCTCATCCAGGCTCTACGAGCAGTACTTC. Amino acid sequence: CASSSRLYEQYF.

This clone was seen a handful of times. The chain combines TRBV27 with TRBJ2-5, with 12 bases aligning to TRBD1. The CDR3 is made up of 18 amino acids. V shed 2 bases, J shed 5 bases, and the junction held 12 bases outside the gene matches. In germline, CDR1 is MNHEY, CDR2 SMNVEV (reference sequence). This CDR3 reads CASSLPGQGAEGWETQYF. The CDR3 bases are TGTGCCAGCAGTTTACCGGGACAGGGGGCAGAGGGATGGGAGACCCAGTACTTC.

This clone was counted only a few times. This rearrangement joins TRBV29-1 to TRBJ2-2, with 8 bases aligning to TRBD1. Per the germline V gene, CDR1 is SQVTM and CDR2 is ANQGSEA. Trimming cost V 5 bases and J 1 base; bases outside gene matches: 3. The CDR3 sequence is 14 residues long. The CDR3 spells CSVSGGLNTGELFF. In DNA form, the CDR3 reads TGCAGCGTTTCAGGGGGCTTGAACACCGGGGAGCTGTTTTTT.

This clone appeared a few times. This specimen includes other DNA sequences encoding the same CDR3. The chain combines TRBV5-4 with TRBJ2-3; 13 nucleotides agree with TRBD2. The trim removed 4 bases at V and 0 bases at J, leaving 2 bases unmatched. Per germline, CDR1 SGHNT and CDR2 YYREEE (reference sequence). The CDR3 runs to 16 residues. The CDR3 DNA reads as TGTGCCAGCAGCCGGGGACTAGCGGGAAGCACAGATACGCAGTATTTT. This encodes CASSRGLAGSTDTQYF.

The chain has TRBV6-6 and TRBJ1-4; maybe TRBD1 (6 bases). V dropped 6 bases and J dropped 7 bases, with 15 bases sitting between them. Germline CDR1 is MNHNY and CDR2 is SVGAGI (reference sequence). This CDR3 contains 14 residues. The CDR3 spells CASRESLQGEKLFF. The CDR3 coding sequence is TGTGCCAGCAGGGAGAGTTTACAGGGTGAAAAACTGTTTTTT.

This clone was seen repeatedly, ten times or more. This chain connects TRBV4-1 to TRBJ2-1, with TRBD2 matching over 14 bases. V trimming: 5 bases; J trimming: 7 bases; junction bases outside the gene matches: 7. Germline lookup yields CDR1 MGHRA and CDR2 YSYEKL. This CDR3 region has 16 residues. The CDR3 here is CASSRLTSGRGNEQFF. Written as DNA, the CDR3 is TGCGCCAGCAGCAGACTGACTAGCGGGAGGGGAAATGAGCAGTTCTTC.

This clone was observed a few times. J is TRBJ2-1 and V is TRBV7-8; 9 positions match TRBD2. CDR1 is SGHVS and CDR2 is FQNEAQ in the germline V gene. The trim removed 5 bases at V and 4 bases at J, leaving 6 bases unmatched. The CDR3 extends over 15 amino acids. Here the CDR3 reads CASSVGLANYNEQFF. The CDR3, as DNA: TGTGCCAGCAGCGTAGGACTAGCGAATTACAATGAGCAGTTCTTC.

The chain couples TRBV5-1 to TRBJ2-1; 9 nucleotides match TRBD1. Per germline, CDR1 SGHRS and CDR2 YFSETQ. V shed 3 bases and J 4 bases; nucleotides not matched to a gene: 5. This CDR3 spans 15 amino acids. The DNA for the CDR3 is TGCGCCAGCAGCTGGGGACAGGGAGAATACAATGAGCAGTTCTTC. Its protein is CASSWGQGEYNEQFF. The full variable domain, its missing parts supplied by reference TRBV5-1 and TRBJ2-1, is KAGVTQTPRYLIKTRGQQVTLSCSPISGHRSVSWYQQTPGQGLQFLFEYFSETQRNKGNFPGRFSGRQFSNSRSEMNVSTLELGDSALYLCASSWGQGEYNEQFFGPGTRLTVL.

V gene TRBV7-2 combines with J gene TRBJ2-1; D tentatively fits TRBD1 or TRBD2 (5 bases each). CDR3 size: 13 residues. Germline V lookup: CDR1 SGHTA, CDR2 FQGNSA. V was clipped by 11 bases and J by 5 bases, with 16 bases between them. The chain's CDR3 is CAWTGTANNEQFF. In DNA form, the CDR3 reads TGTGCCTGGACCGGGACGGCGAACAATGAGCAGTTCTTC.